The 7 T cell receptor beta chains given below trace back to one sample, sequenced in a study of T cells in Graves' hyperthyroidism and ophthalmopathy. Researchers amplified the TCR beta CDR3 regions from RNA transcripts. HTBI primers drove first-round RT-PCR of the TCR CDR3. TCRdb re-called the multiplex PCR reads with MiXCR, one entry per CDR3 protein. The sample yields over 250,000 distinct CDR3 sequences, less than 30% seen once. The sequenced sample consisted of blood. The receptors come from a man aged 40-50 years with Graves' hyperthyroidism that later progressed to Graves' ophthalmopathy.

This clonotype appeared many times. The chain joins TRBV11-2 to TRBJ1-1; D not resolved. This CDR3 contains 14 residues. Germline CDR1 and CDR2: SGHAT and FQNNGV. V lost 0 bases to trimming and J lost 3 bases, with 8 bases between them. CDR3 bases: TGTGCCAGCAGCTTAGACCTCACGGACACTGAAGCTTTCTTT. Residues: CASSLDLTDTEAFF.

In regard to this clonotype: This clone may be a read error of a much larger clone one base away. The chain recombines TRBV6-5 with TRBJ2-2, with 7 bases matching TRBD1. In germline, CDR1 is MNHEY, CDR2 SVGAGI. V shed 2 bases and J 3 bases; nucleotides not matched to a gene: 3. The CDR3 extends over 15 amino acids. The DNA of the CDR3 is TGTGCCAGCAGTTACGGGGACAGATACACCGGGGAGCTGTTTTTT. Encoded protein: CASSYGDRYTGELFF.

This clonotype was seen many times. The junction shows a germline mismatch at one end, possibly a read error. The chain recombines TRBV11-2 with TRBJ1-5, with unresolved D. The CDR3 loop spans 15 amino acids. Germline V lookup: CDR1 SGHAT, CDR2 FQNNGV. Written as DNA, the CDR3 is TGTGCCAGCAGCTTAGGCTTGCCAGCAAATCAACCCCAGCATTTT. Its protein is CASSLGLPANQPQHF. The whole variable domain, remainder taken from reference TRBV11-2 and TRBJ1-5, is EAGVAQSPRYKIIEKRQSVAFWCNPISGHATLYWYQQILGQGPKLLIQFQNNGVVDDSQLPKDRFSAERLKGVDSTLKIQPAKLEDSAVYLCASSLGLPANQPQHFGDGTRLSIL.

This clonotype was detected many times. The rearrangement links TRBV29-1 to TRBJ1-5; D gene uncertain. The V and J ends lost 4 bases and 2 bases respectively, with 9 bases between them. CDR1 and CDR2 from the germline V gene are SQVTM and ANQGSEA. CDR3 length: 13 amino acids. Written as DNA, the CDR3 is TGCAGCGTTGCCGTCGCAGGCAATCAGCCCCAGCATTTT. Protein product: CSVAVAGNQPQHF.

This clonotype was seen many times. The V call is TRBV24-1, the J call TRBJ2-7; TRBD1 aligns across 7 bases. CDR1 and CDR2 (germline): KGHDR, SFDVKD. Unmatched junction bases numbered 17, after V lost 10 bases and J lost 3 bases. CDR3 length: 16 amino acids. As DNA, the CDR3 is TGTGCCACTTCCCCAAACATCGGAACAGGGGTCTACGAGCAGTACTTC. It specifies CATSPNIGTGVYEQYF.

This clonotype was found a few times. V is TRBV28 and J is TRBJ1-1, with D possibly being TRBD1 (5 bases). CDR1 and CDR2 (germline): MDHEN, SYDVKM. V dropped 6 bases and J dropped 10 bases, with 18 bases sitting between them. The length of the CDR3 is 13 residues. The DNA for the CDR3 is TGTGCCAGCAGGCCCGGGTATGGAAGGGGAGCTTTCTTT. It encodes CASRPGYGRGAFF.

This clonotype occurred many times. The CDR3 nucleotides read TGTGCCAGCAGCTGGGGGAACGGGGGAGGAGACACTGAAGCTTTCTTT. The encoded protein is CASSWGNGGGDTEAFF. The chain carries TRBV2 and TRBJ1-1, with D possibly matching TRBD1 (5 bases). The V end lost 6 bases, the J end lost 3 bases, and 20 bases lay between the germline ends. Germline assignment: CDR1 SNHLY and CDR2 FYNNEI. CDR3 length equals 16 residues.